Listed below are T cell receptor beta chains from one sample, sequenced in a study of Ad26.COV2.S vaccination and SARS-CoV-2 variants. The assay was immunoSEQ multiplex PCR, and TCRdb's table has in-frame clones only and misses some. This table has about 680,000 clones, around 89% appearing once. The source material was peripheral blood, sampled in a trial of Ad26.COV2.S vaccine versus placebo. The origin of the receptors is a person between 18 and 65 years old who received the Ad26.COV2.S COVID-19 vaccine or a placebo. Each CDR3 is given with its conserved first and last residue. The D gene is left open where the match is weak.

-	15	TRBV19	TRBJ2-3	TGTGCCAGTAGTATCCGGGGAGGGGGTACAGATACGCAGTATTTT	CASSIRGGGTDTQYF
-	15	TRBV6-1	TRBJ1-3	TGTGCCAGCAGTGAACAGGCCAACTCTGGAAACACCATATATTTT	CASSEQANSGNTIYF
TRBD2	17	TRBV29-1	TRBJ2-1	TGCAGCGTTGAAGGCGAAGGTGACGGGAGGGCCTTAGATGAGCAGTTCTTC	CSVEGEGDGRALDEQFF
-	14	TRBV6-2/TRBV6-3	TRBJ2-7	TGTGCCAGCAGTACAGGCGGGACAGCCTACGAGCAGTACTTC	CASSTGGTAYEQYF
-	14	TRBV19	TRBJ1-5	TGTGCCAGTAGTATAGCCCTGGGCAATCAGCCCCAGCATTTT	CASSIALGNQPQHF
TRBD2	15	TRBV11-2	TRBJ2-7	TGTGCCAGCAGCCTCCTAGCGGGGGGTCCCTACGAGCAGTACTTC	CASSLLAGGPYEQYF
TRBD2	14	TRBV3-1/TRBV3-2	TRBJ2-1	TGTGCCAGCAGCCCAGCGGGGGGGAACAGGGAGCAGTTCTTC	CASSPAGGNREQFF
-	12	TRBV24-1	TRBJ2-7	TGTGCCACCAACGACAACATCTACGAGCAGTACTTC	CATNDNIYEQYF
-	12	TRBV29-1	TRBJ1-1	-	CSVNSGPAEAFF
TRBD1	15	TRBV18	TRBJ2-2	TGTGCCAGCTCATGGGACAGGTCAAACACCGGGGAGCTGTTTTTT	CASSWDRSNTGELFF
TRBD2	15	TRBV7-9	TRBJ2-1	TGTGCCAGCAGCCCCAGCGGGACTGCCTACAATGAGCAGTTCTTC	CASSPSGTAYNEQFF
TRBD1	16	TRBV4-2	TRBJ1-2	TGTGCCAGCAGCCCCGGGACAGGCGATACTTACTATGGCTACACCTTC	CASSPGTGDTYYGYTF
-	14	TRBV7-9	TRBJ2-5	TGTGCCAGCAGCTTTGAGGGAATCCAAGAGACCCAGTACTTC	CASSFEGIQETQYF
TRBD2	18	TRBV6-4	TRBJ2-1	TGTGCCAGCAGTAAGAACCCCGGGACTAGTACCGGGGTCTATGAGCAGTTCTTC	CASSKNPGTSTGVYEQFF
TRBD1	16	TRBV6-5	TRBJ1-2	TGTGCCAGCAGTTACTCTCAGGCCCAGGGGGCGCGAGGCTACACCTTC	CASSYSQAQGARGYTF
TRBD1	13	TRBV19	TRBJ1-2	TGTGCCAGTTCCCTCCGGGACAGGTATGGCTACACCTTC	CASSLRDRYGYTF
TRBD2	15	TRBV10-2	TRBJ2-3	TGCGCCAGCAGCCGGGACTACTTTAGCACAGATACGCAGTATTTT	CASSRDYFSTDTQYF
-	13	TRBV6-2/TRBV6-3	TRBJ1-1	TGTGCCAGCAGTTACATAAAAGGAACTGAAGCTTTCTTT	CASSYIKGTEAFF
-	13	TRBV7-8	TRBJ2-5	TGTGCCAGCAGCTTCGGCGGGCAAGAGACCCAGTACTTC	CASSFGGQETQYF
-	17	TRBV27	TRBJ2-6	TGTGCCAGCAGTTTGTTCTTTACGGGCTCTGGGGCCAACGTCCTGACTTTC	CASSLFFTGSGANVLTF
TRBD2	13	TRBV11-2	TRBJ2-3	TGTGCCAGCAGCACCGGACTAGGGGATACGCAGTATTTT	CASSTGLGDTQYF
TRBD1	15	TRBV6-5	TRBJ2-6	TGTGCCAGCAGTCGGGACAGGGCTGGGGCCAACGTCCTGACTTTC	CASSRDRAGANVLTF
-	13	TRBV5-6	TRBJ1-3	TGTGCCAGCAGCCGCCTCTCTGGAAACACCATATATTTT	CASSRLSGNTIYF
-	13	TRBV6-5	TRBJ2-2	TGTGCCAGCAGCCCGACTAGGTCCGGGGAGCTGTTTTTT	CASSPTRSGELFF
TRBD1	14	TRBV5-6	TRBJ2-1	TGTGCCAGCAGCTTGGTCGGGACAGGGAATGAGCAGTTCTTC	CASSLVGTGNEQFF
-	11	TRBV12-3/TRBV12-4	TRBJ1-2	TGTGCCAGCAGGTACCAGAATGGCTACACCTTC	CASRYQNGYTF
-	15	TRBV2	TRBJ2-2	TGTGCCAGCAGCCCGGGGGTAACGAACACCGGGGAGCTGTTTTTT	CASSPGVTNTGELFF
-	15	TRBV3-1/TRBV3-2	TRBJ2-1	TGTGCCAGCAGCTCTCGTGCAGCCACCTACAATGAGCAGTTCTTC	CASSSRAATYNEQFF
-	13	TRBV6-1	TRBJ2-7	TGTGCCAGCAGTGAAGCCTGGTGGTACGAGCAGTACTTC	CASSEAWWYEQYF